Presented here are 4 T cell receptor beta chains from one specimen sequenced in a study of cytomegalovirus exposure and HLA in healthy donors. TCRdb keeps only in-frame clones here, not all; method: immunoSEQ multiplex PCR. The sample carries about 86,000 clones, 85% to 95% recorded once. The specimen was PBMCs. These TCRs come from a young man in good health and CMV-seronegative.

The V and J genes are TRBV5-1 and TRBJ2-2; 8 nucleotides line up with TRBD1. The germline CDR1 and CDR2 sequences are SGHRS and YFSETQ. Unmatched junction bases numbered 4, after V lost 1 base and J lost 5 bases. This CDR3 contains 15 residues. The CDR3 DNA is TGCGCCAGCAGCTTGCAGGGGGCAGAAACCGGGGAGCTGTTTTTT. Translation gives CASSLQGAETGELFF.

The rearrangement uses TRBV11-2 and TRBJ1-1; a weak D match, TRBD1 (5 bases). Between the trimmed V and J ends, which lost 2 bases and 4 bases, there was a span of 11 bases. CDR1 is SGHAT and CDR2 is FQNNGV in the germline V gene. The CDR3 contains 14 residues. CDR3 sequence reads: CASSLPREVTEAFF. The CDR3 nucleotides read TGTGCCAGCAGCTTACCCAGGGAGGTCACTGAAGCTTTCTTT.

The rearrangement uses TRBV28 and TRBJ2-3, with TRBD2 as a possible D gene (6 bases). CDR1 and CDR2 (germline): MDHEN, SYDVKM. The CDR3 is 14 amino acids. V was cut by 5 bases and J by 2 bases, with 11 bases left in between. CDR3 nucleotides: TGTGCCAGCAGTCGTAGCGGACCCACAGATACGCAGTATTTT. Translating gives CASSRSGPTDTQYF.

V gene TRBV4-1 combines with J gene TRBJ2-2; 14 bases fit TRBD2. V lost 2 bases and J lost 3; bases outside the gene matches: 8. Germline lookup yields CDR1 MGHRA and CDR2 YSYEKL. This CDR3 contains 19 residues. CDR3 protein: CASSQRLGLAGVDTGELFF. The CDR3 DNA is TGCGCCAGCAGCCAACGTCTGGGACTAGCGGGAGTGGACACCGGGGAGCTGTTTTTT.